These 7 T cell receptor beta chains were all obtained from the same sample, sequenced in a study of radiation and T cells in renal cell carcinoma. TCRdb's table, derived via immunoSEQ multiplex PCR, lists solely in-frame clones and lacks some. The sample carries some 75,000 clones, about 80% recorded once. Noted time point: blood 2 weeks post-SBRT. The treatment was: 15 Gy SBRT to primary tumor, nephrectomy 4 weeks later. This specimen was blood, taken from a patient whose treatment included radiotherapy and nephrectomy. The source is a man in his 60s with renal cell carcinoma.

This clone has just one count. This rearrangement joins TRBV13 to TRBJ1-5; maybe TRBD1 (6 bases). Germline values: CDR1 PRHDT, CDR2 FYEKMQ (reference sequence). This CDR3 has 16 residues. Trimming left V 0 bases short and J 3 bases short, with 12 bases between. CDR3 sequence reads: CASSLGGGALNQPQHF. The CDR3 DNA follows: TGTGCCAGCAGCTTAGGAGGGGGGGCCCTCAATCAGCCCCAGCATTTT.

The chain combines TRBV18 with TRBJ1-5; a weak D match, TRBD1 (6 bases). The V end was cut by 0 bases, the J end by 2 bases, with 11 bases between. Germline CDR1 is KGHSH and CDR2 is LQKENI. The CDR3 is made up of 16 amino acids. The CDR3 DNA reads as TGTGCCAGCTCACCACCGGAGAGACAGGGCAATCAGCCCCAGCATTTT. Protein: CASSPPERQGNQPQHF. The full variable domain, with the rest looked up from reference TRBV18 and TRBJ1-5, is NAGVMQNPRHLVRRRGQEARLRCSPMKGHSHVYWYRQLPEEGLKFMVYLQKENIIDESGMPKERFSAEFPKEGPSILRIQQVVRGDSAAYFCASSPPERQGNQPQHFGDGTRLSIL.

V usage is TRBV28 and J usage is TRBJ2-1; 7 nucleotides match TRBD2. V lost 3 bases to trimming and J lost 6 bases; unmatched junction nucleotides: 2. The CDR3 is 13 amino acids. Germline V CDR1 and CDR2: MDHEN, SYDVKM. The CDR3 bases are TGTGCCAGCAGTTTTTCGGGGGGCAATGAGCAGTTCTTC. It specifies CASSFSGGNEQFF.

The V gene is TRBV11-3, the J gene TRBJ2-7; possibly TRBD1 or TRBD2 for D (5 bases each). This CDR3 region has 14 residues. The germline CDR1 and CDR2 sequences are SGHNT and YENEEA. Deletions cut 5 bases from V and 2 bases from J, with 13 bases between. The CDR3 DNA sequence: TGTGCCAGCAGCGCCTCCGGGGCACCCTACGAGCAGTACTTC. This encodes CASSASGAPYEQYF.

V is TRBV5-5 and J is TRBJ2-2, with D possibly TRBD2 on 5 matching bases. Trimming stripped 4 bases from V and 4 bases from J, with 14 bases between. Germline assignment: CDR1 SGHKS and CDR2 YYEKEE (reference sequence). The CDR3 sequence is 15 residues long. The CDR3 DNA follows: TGTGCCAGCAGCCAGCAAGCCGGGATCACCGGGGAGCTGTTTTTT. Translated, it gives CASSQQAGITGELFF.

This chain uses TRBV2 with TRBJ1-4; unclear D gene. V was pared by 6 bases and J by 1 base, with 6 bases between. Germline V gives CDR1 SNHLY, CDR2 FYNNEI. CDR3 size: 13 residues. DNA of the CDR3: TGTGCCAGCAGCCGGGGAACTAATGAAAAACTGTTTTTT. Residues: CASSRGTNEKLFF.

This chain links TRBV5-5 with TRBJ1-3, with 9 bases lining up with TRBD1. CDR3 length equals 19 residues. CDR1 is SGHKS and CDR2 is YYEKEE in the germline V gene (reference sequence). With V trimmed by 4 bases and J by 0 bases, 14 bases remained unmatched. The CDR3: CASSLFPGQGSVSGNTIYF. DNA of the CDR3: TGTGCCAGCAGCCTCTTCCCGGGACAGGGATCGGTCTCTGGAAACACCATATATTTT.